The sequence of this TCR beta chain was determined in a study of blood T cell repertoires in COVID-19. For the study at large: Collection of acute and convalescent COVID-19 samples took place in the United States, Italy and Spain. The cDNA or gDNA used as material had been derived from T cells, B-cell-depleted T cells, or PBMCs.

In the authors' workflow: Researchers report that nucleated cell counts were estimated from reference gene primer amplification. Clones were read by immunoSEQ multiplex PCR, and TCRdb kept only the in-frame ones, dropping some. V and J calls and clone size are given by that table; D and trimming were obtained from the DNA. This sample yields tens of thousands of clones, of which around four fifths are seen a single time; roughly 5.7% belongs to the top ten. This TCR was sampled from a man aged 65-85 years with acute or convalescent COVID-19. The sample consisted of peripheral blood.

The CDR3 is CASSPRYNTEAFF. In DNA form, the CDR3 reads TGTGCCAGCAGCCCCAGGTACAACACTGAAGCTTTCTTT. V gene TRBV2 combines with J gene TRBJ1-1, with D hard to call. Germline loops: CDR1 SNHLY, CDR2 FYNNEI. This CDR3 is 13 amino acids long. Trimming took off 6 bases at V and 2 bases at J, with 10 bases between the two ends.